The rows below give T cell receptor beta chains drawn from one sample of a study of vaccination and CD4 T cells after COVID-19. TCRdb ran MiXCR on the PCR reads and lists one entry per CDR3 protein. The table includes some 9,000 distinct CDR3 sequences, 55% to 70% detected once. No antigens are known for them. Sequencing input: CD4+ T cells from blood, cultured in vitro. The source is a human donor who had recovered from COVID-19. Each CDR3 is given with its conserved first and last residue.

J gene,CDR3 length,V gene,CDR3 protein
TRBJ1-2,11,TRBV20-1,CSARMDDGYTF
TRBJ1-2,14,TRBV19,CASSTSGGTGGYTF
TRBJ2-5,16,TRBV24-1,CATSDSPITGSETQYF
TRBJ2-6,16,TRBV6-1,CASKFGGALGANVLTF
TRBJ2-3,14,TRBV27,CASGRGGQADTQYF
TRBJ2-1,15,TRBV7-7,CASSSGRGSRSEQFF
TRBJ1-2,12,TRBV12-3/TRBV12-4,CASSFRRYGYTF
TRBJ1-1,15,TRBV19,CASTRTGRFVTEAFF
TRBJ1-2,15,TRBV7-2,CASSFKTDSYYGYTF
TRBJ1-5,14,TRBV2,CASSVQGLNQPQHF
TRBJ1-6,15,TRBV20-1,CSATTRGQYNSPLHF
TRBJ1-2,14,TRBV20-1,CSAPRGTNNYGYTF
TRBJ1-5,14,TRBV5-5,CASSFEHLNQPQHF
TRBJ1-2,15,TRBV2,CASSAPGGINYGYTF